The T cell receptor (beta chain) under discussion was sequenced for a study of T cells in Graves' hyperthyroidism and ophthalmopathy. The study, taken as a whole, reports: Most clonotypes that expanded in the thyroid above 0.001 also showed up in blood.

Researchers took RNA transcripts and amplified the TCR beta CDR3 regions from them. The TCR CDR3 was amplified in a first-round RT-PCR using the HTBI primer set. A single record per CDR3 protein comes from TCRdb applying MiXCR to the multiplex PCR reads. The repertoire holds a few hundred thousand distinct CDR3 sequences, with 20% to 25% as singletons. This CDR3 is 15 amino acids long. V was trimmed by 2 bases and J by 0 bases, leaving 11 bases between them. In germline, CDR1 is SGHVS, CDR2 FNYEAQ. This clonotype was observed at least ten times. Its specificity is unknown. The sample was blood. This chain connects TRBV7-6 to TRBJ2-7; D call uncertain. The source of this sequence is a man younger than 30 with Graves' hyperthyroidism. The CDR3 protein is CASSLSSYSSYEQYF. The CDR3 region has the DNA TGTGCCAGCAGCTTATCGTCTTATAGCTCCTACGAGCAGTACTTC.